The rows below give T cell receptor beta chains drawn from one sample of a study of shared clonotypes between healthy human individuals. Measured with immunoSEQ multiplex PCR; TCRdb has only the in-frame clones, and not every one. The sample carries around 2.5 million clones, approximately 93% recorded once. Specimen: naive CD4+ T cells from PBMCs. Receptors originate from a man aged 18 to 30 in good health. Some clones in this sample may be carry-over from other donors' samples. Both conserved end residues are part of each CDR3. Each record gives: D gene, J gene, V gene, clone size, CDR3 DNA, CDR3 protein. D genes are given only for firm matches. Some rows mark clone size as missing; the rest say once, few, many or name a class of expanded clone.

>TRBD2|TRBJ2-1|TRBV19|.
TGTGCCAGTAGTATCAGCGGACTAGCATACAATGAGCAGTTCTTC
CASSISGLAYNEQFF
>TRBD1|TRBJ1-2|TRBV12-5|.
TGTGCTAGTCTAGAGGACAGGACCCCCTATGGCTACACCTTC
CASLEDRTPYGYTF
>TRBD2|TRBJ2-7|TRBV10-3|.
TGTGCCATCAGTGATCCAGCGGGGGGGGTCCCTTACGAGCAGTACTTC
CAISDPAGGVPYEQYF
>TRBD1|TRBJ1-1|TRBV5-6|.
TGTGCCAGCAGCTCCCGACAGGGCTTAAACACTGAAGCTTTCTTT
CASSSRQGLNTEAFF
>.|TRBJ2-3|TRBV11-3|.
TGTGCCAGCAGCCTAACTCACACAGATACGCAGTATTTT
CASSLTHTDTQYF
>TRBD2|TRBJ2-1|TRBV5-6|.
TGTGCCAGCAGCTTGCCAGCGGGAGTATACAATGAGCAGTTCTTC
CASSLPAGVYNEQFF
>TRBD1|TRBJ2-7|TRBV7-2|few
TGTGCCAGCAGCTTACAGGGGGCCCCCTACGAGCAGTACTTC
CASSLQGAPYEQYF
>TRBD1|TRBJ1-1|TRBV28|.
TGTGCCAGCACAGGGGGACAGGGGTACACTGAAGCTTTCTTT
CASTGGQGYTEAFF
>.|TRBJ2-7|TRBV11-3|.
TGTGCCAGCAGCGGGTGGACCTACGAGCAGTACTTC
CASSGWTYEQYF
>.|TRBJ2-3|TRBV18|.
TGTGCCAGCTCACCACTAGGACCGGGGGGCACAGATACGCAGTATTTT
CASSPLGPGGTDTQYF
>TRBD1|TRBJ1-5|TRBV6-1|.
TGTGCCAGCAGGCCGACAGGGAATCAGCCCCAGCATTTT
CASRPTGNQPQHF
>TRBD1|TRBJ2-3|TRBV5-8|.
TGTGCCACCCGGACAGGGGGTGACCAGAGGGCGCAGTATTTT
CATRTGGDQRAQYF
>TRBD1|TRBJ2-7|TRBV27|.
TGTGCCAGCAGTTCCTCGGACAGGGGCTACGAGCAGTACTTC
CASSSSDRGYEQYF
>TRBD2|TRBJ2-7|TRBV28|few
TGTGCCAGCAGTTGGGGACTAGCGGGTTCCTACGAGCAGTACTTC
CASSWGLAGSYEQYF
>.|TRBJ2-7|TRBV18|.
TGTGCCAGCTCACCACCGCCGGGAACCGAGCAGTACTTC
CASSPPPGTEQYF
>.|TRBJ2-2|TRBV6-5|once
TGTGCCAGCAGTTACGGGAGAACCACCAAGGAGCTGTTTTTT
CASSYGRTTKELFF
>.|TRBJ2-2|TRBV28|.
TGTGCCAGCAGTTTTCAGGGTGGGACGAACACCGGGGAGCTGTTTTTT
CASSFQGGTNTGELFF
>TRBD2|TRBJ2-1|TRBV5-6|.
TGTGCCAGCAGCCCATACGTTGCGGGAGTTCTCAGGAGTGAGCAGTTCTTC
CASSPYVAGVLRSEQFF
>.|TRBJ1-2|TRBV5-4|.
TGTGCCAGCAGCCCCCTAGGGGGTGGCTACACCTTC
CASSPLGGGYTF
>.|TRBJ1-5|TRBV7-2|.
TGTGCCAGCAGCTTAAGGTCGCGGCAGCCCCAGCATTTT
CASSLRSRQPQHF
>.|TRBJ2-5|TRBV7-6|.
TGTGCCAGCAGCTTAGCAGGGCAGGGGGGGGAGACCCAGTACTTC
CASSLAGQGGETQYF
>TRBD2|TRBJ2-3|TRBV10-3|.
TGTGCCATCAGTCTACTAGCGGGAGCAGGAGATACGCAGTATTTT
CAISLLAGAGDTQYF
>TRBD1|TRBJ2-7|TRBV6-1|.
TGTGCCAGCAGTTCGACAGGGCTGGCGTGGGAGCAGTACTTC
CASSSTGLAWEQYF
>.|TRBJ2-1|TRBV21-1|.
TGTGCCAGGAGGACTAGCGGAATGGAGCAGTTCTTC
CARRTSGMEQFF
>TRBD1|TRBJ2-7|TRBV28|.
TGTGCCAGTACCGGGACAGAGTACTACGAGCAGTACTTC
CASTGTEYYEQYF
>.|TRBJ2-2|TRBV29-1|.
TGCAGCGTTGCTCGGCCCGGAACCGGGGAGCTGTTTTTT
CSVARPGTGELFF
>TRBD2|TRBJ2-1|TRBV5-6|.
TGTGCCAGCAGCTTGGTCGGGAGGGCGGTTATTGAGCAGTTCTTC
CASSLVGRAVIEQFF
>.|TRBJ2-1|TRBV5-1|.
TGCGCCAGCAGCTTGGCGCTTGGGCCCGGAGGTAGAGATGAGCAGTTCTTC
CASSLALGPGGRDEQFF
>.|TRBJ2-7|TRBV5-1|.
TGCGCCAGCAGCTCAAACAGGCCTACCTACGAGCAGTACTTC
CASSSNRPTYEQYF
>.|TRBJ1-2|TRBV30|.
TGTGCCTGGGTCCCGGCAGCAAACTATGGCTACACCTTC
CAWVPAANYGYTF
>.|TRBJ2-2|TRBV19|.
TGTGCCAGTAGTTACGGGACCCCCAGCACCGGGGAGCTGTTTTTT
CASSYGTPSTGELFF
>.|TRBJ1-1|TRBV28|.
TGTGCCAGCAGTTTGGAGGCTTCCCCACCTTTCTTT
CASSLEASPPFF
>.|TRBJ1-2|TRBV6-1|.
TGTGCCAGCAGTCCCGGGACATCCTATGGCTACACCTTC
CASSPGTSYGYTF
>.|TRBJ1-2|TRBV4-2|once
TGTGCCAGCAGCCCCCAGGGCAGGGGATCTTTCGGCTACACCTTC
CASSPQGRGSFGYTF
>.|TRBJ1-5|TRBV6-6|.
TGTGCCAGCAGTTACCTCAGGGGCCAGCCCCAGCATTTT
CASSYLRGQPQHF
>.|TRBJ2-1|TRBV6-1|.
TGTGCCAGCAGTGAGCAGGTGACTACCTACAATGAGCAGTTCTTC
CASSEQVTTYNEQFF
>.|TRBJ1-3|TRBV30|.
TGTGCCTGGGGTACGGGTTGGATTCAAAACACCATATATTTT
CAWGTGWIQNTIYF
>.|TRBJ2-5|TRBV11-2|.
TGTGCCAGCAGCTTAGGACGCAGGGTGGCGGAGACCCAGTACTTC
CASSLGRRVAETQYF
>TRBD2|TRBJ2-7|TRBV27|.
TGTGCCAGCAGTTCTGGACTAGCGGGAGGGCTCCACGAGCAGTACTTC
CASSSGLAGGLHEQYF
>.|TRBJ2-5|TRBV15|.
TGTGCCACCAGCAGAGATGGAGGACGGGTAGAGACCCAGTACTTC
CATSRDGGRVETQYF
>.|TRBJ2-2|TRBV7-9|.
TGTGCCAGCAGCCCTGAGGGGGCCGGGGAGCTGTTTTTT
CASSPEGAGELFF
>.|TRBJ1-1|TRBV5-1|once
TGCGCCAGCAGCTGGGACATTGGGAACACTGAAGCTTTCTTT
CASSWDIGNTEAFF
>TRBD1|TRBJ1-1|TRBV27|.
TGTGCCAGCAGTCCTTCGCCGGGACAGGGGGCTGTGAACACTGAAGCTTTCTTT
CASSPSPGQGAVNTEAFF
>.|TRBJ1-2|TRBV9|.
TGTGCCAGCAGCGTGTCACAGTCTAACTATGGCTACACCTTC
CASSVSQSNYGYTF
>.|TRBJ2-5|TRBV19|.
TGTGCCAGTACCCCGGGACATCTTTTGGAGACCCAGTACTTC
CASTPGHLLETQYF
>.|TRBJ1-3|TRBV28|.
TGTGCCAGCCATTCTTCCGTTACCTCTGGAAACACCATATATTTT
CASHSSVTSGNTIYF
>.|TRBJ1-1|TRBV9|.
TGTGCCAGCAGCGTAGAGAAGAACACTGAAGCTTTCTTT
CASSVEKNTEAFF
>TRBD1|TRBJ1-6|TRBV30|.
TGTGCGACAACCGGGACAGGGGGCAAATCACCCCTCCACTTT
CATTGTGGKSPLHF
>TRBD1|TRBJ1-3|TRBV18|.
TGTGCCAGCTCTCCCGGGACAGCCGGCTCTGGAAACACCATATATTTT
CASSPGTAGSGNTIYF
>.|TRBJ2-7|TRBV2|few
TGTGCCAGCAGTTGGGACTCGGACGACGAGCAGTACTTC
CASSWDSDDEQYF
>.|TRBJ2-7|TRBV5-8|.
TGTGCCAGCAGGCTCGGCCCGGGAGTTTTTCCCTACGAGCAGTACTTC
CASRLGPGVFPYEQYF
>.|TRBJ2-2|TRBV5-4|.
TGTGCCAGCAGCTTTCAGGGCAACACCGGGGAGCTGTTTTTT
CASSFQGNTGELFF
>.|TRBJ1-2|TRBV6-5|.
TGTGCCAGCCGACGAGGGGAATATGGCTACACCTTC
CASRRGEYGYTF